Listed below are T cell receptor beta chains from one sample, sequenced in a study of metastatic and nonmetastatic thyroid tumors. TCRdb re-processed the PCR reads through MiXCR. This table holds under 35,000 clones, 15% to 20% found once. The sample was blood. The receptors come from a female donor with papillary thyroid cancer or a benign thyroid nodule (not recorded which). Some clones in this sample may be carry-over from other donors' samples. Each CDR3 is given with its conserved first and last residue. A D gene is named only where the DNA matches it firmly. Clone size is given for some rows only: seen once, a few or many times, or a class if the clone is expanded.

v_gene	d_gene	abundance	j_gene	CDR3nt	CDR3aa
TRBV24-1	.	.	TRBJ2-1	TGTGCCACCAGTGATTTGCAGCGAGGGAATGAGCAGTTCTTC	CATSDLQRGNEQFF
TRBV6-1	TRBD1	few	TRBJ2-5	TGTGCCAGCACTACCTCCCCCGGGTCAGGGGGGACCCAGTACTTC	CASTTSPGSGGTQYF
TRBV7-3	.	.	TRBJ2-7	TGTGCCAGCAGCTTAATGGGGCAGGGGCCCTACGAGCAGTACTTC	CASSLMGQGPYEQYF
TRBV12-3/TRBV12-4	TRBD1	few	TRBJ1-5	TGTGCCAGCAGCCAGGGGGGGTCAGACCAGCCCCAGCATTTT	CASSQGGSDQPQHF
TRBV28	TRBD2	.	TRBJ2-3	TGTGCCAGCAGTTTTCTAGCGGGCACAGATACGCAGTATTTT	CASSFLAGTDTQYF
TRBV2	.	.	TRBJ2-4	TGTGCCAGCAGCGTGGACGCCAAGGGCCGCAAATCGAACATTCAGTACTTC	CASSVDAKGRKSNIQYF
TRBV28	TRBD1	few	TRBJ2-7	TGTGCCAGCAGCACCCGGGACAGCGAATACGAGCAGTACTTC	CASSTRDSEYEQYF
TRBV5-6	TRBD1	many	TRBJ1-2	TGTGCCAGCAGCCCGGATGACAGGGAGAATGGCTACACCTTC	CASSPDDRENGYTF
TRBV2	.	few	TRBJ1-5	TGTGCCAGCAGTGGGCACGGGACACCATTTCAGCCCCAGCATTTT	CASSGHGTPFQPQHF
TRBV6-2/TRBV6-3	TRBD1	.	TRBJ1-6	TGTGCCAGCAGTCGACAGGGGCAACCCTATAATTCACCCCTCCACTTT	CASSRQGQPYNSPLHF
TRBV6-5	.	.	TRBJ2-7	TGTGCCAGCAGTTACTTGGGGGCCCTGAGCTCCTACGAGCAGTACTTC	CASSYLGALSSYEQYF
TRBV25-1	.	many	TRBJ1-1	TGTGCCAGCAGTGACGGAGGTAAGGACACTGAAGCTTTCTTT	CASSDGGKDTEAFF
TRBV7-9	.	.	TRBJ2-7	TGTGCCAGCAGCTTAGTGGGATCCGAGCAGTACTTC	CASSLVGSEQYF
TRBV11-2	.	once	TRBJ1-2	TGTGCCAGCAGCTTAGCTTTGGACCGCTATGGCTACACCTTC	CASSLALDRYGYTF
TRBV20-1	.	many	TRBJ1-1	TGCAGTGCTAGGGGCCCCATAGGGACTGAAGCTTTCTTT	CSARGPIGTEAFF
TRBV6-1	TRBD1	many	TRBJ1-1	TGTGCCAGCAGTGAAAATAGGGGGCCAATGGGGGCAGCTTTCTTT	CASSENRGPMGAAFF
TRBV20-1	.	.	TRBJ1-1	TGCAGTGCTAGAGATCGGTTGGTGAGGTACACTGAAGCTTTCTTT	CSARDRLVRYTEAFF
TRBV15	TRBD1	many	TRBJ2-3	TGTGCCACCAGCAGTGGGGGGGGACAGGGAACAGCACTCGCCGAAGATACGCAGTATTTT	CATSSGGGQGTALAEDTQYF
TRBV20-1	TRBD2	many	TRBJ2-5	TGCAGTGCTAGGGCTCCACTAGCGGGGGGGCCCGAGACCCAGTACTTC	CSARAPLAGGPETQYF
TRBV20-1	.	many	TRBJ1-2	TGCAGTGCTAGAAGGGGGAATAACTATGGCTACACCTTC	CSARRGNNYGYTF
TRBV3-1	.	many	TRBJ2-2	TGTGCCAGCAGCCAAGATAGGGGGACTGAAACCGGGGAGCTGTTTTTT	CASSQDRGTETGELFF
TRBV6-1	TRBD2	medium-sized	TRBJ2-1	TGTGCCAGCACCCCAGCGGGGGAACAATACAATGAGCAGTTCTTC	CASTPAGEQYNEQFF
TRBV7-8	.	many	TRBJ1-2	TGTGCCAGCAGCCCCTCTGGTTATGGCTACACCTTC	CASSPSGYGYTF
TRBV18	TRBD1	many	TRBJ1-4	TGTGCCAGCTCTCCGGGACAGGGCGAAAAACTGTTTTTT	CASSPGQGEKLFF
TRBV19	.	.	TRBJ1-5	TGTGCCAGTAGTACGGGACGGGAGAATCAGCCCCAGCATTTT	CASSTGRENQPQHF
TRBV20-1	.	many	TRBJ1-4	TGCAGTGCACGCTTGAGGGGGTTTAATGAAAAACTGTTTTTT	CSARLRGFNEKLFF
TRBV7-9	TRBD1	many	TRBJ1-4	TGTGCCAGCAGCCCAGGAGGACAGGCTAATGAAAAACTGTTTTTT	CASSPGGQANEKLFF
TRBV7-3	TRBD2	many	TRBJ2-3	TGTGCCAGCAGCTCGACTAGCGGGGGGCCGTCGTATTTT	CASSSTSGGPSYF
TRBV19	.	.	TRBJ2-7	TGTGCCAGTAGTAGCGGAAAGGGACTGCCAGAGCAGTACTTC	CASSSGKGLPEQYF
TRBV29-1	.	many	TRBJ2-5	TGCAGCGTTGTTTCACAGCACGAGACCCAGTACTTC	CSVVSQHETQYF
TRBV5-1	.	many	TRBJ2-1	TGCGCCAGCAGCTGGACAGCGGGGTCCTCCTACAATGAGCAGTTCTTC	CASSWTAGSSYNEQFF
TRBV20-1	TRBD1	many	TRBJ1-6	TGCAGTGCTCGACAGGGACTTGGTTCACCCCTCCACTTT	CSARQGLGSPLHF
TRBV6-1	.	few	TRBJ2-7	TGTGCCAGCAGTAGAGAAACCTACGAGCAGTACTTC	CASSRETYEQYF
TRBV5-1	TRBD2	.	TRBJ2-2	TGCGCCAGCAGCGGCGGGGGAAACACCTGTGAGCTGTTTTTT	CASSGGGNTCELFF
TRBV6-6	.	many	TRBJ1-1	TGTGCCAGCAGTTACCAGAGGGCAACTGAAGCTTTCTTT	CASSYQRATEAFF
TRBV6-1	.	few	TRBJ1-6	TGTGCCAGCAGTGACAGGTATAATTCACCCCTCCACTTT	CASSDRYNSPLHF
TRBV7-2	TRBD1	many	TRBJ2-3	TGTGCCAACAGCTACGACAGGGGCGATACGCAGTATTTT	CANSYDRGDTQYF
TRBV6-1	TRBD1	.	TRBJ1-2	TGTGCCAGCAGTTGGGACAGGGGGCTTGGCTACACCTTC	CASSWDRGLGYTF
TRBV12-3/TRBV12-4	.	.	TRBJ1-1	TGTGCCAGCAGTTCTCCTCCGGGGGCCACTGAAGCTTTCTTT	CASSSPPGATEAFF
TRBV7-2	TRBD2	many	TRBJ2-1	TGTGCCAGCAGCTTCTCGGCTAGCGGGGGGTTCAATGAGCAGTTCTTC	CASSFSASGGFNEQFF
TRBV4-1	.	many	TRBJ1-2	TGCGCCAGCAGCCAAGATCGGTTTAACTATGGCTACACCTTC	CASSQDRFNYGYTF
TRBV10-1	.	many	TRBJ1-3	TGCGCCAGCAGTGAGTCCCCGGACAGCTCTGGAAACACCATATATTTT	CASSESPDSSGNTIYF
TRBV4-2	.	many	TRBJ1-4	TGTGCCAGCAGCCAATTTTACCGCGCAACTAATGAAAAACTGTTTTTT	CASSQFYRATNEKLFF
TRBV16	.	.	TRBJ1-2	TGTGCCAGCAGCGAAGAAGGGGTTGGCTACACCTTC	CASSEEGVGYTF
TRBV20-1	.	many	TRBJ1-2	TGCACGGGATGGGACGCTAACTATGGCTACACCTTC	CTGWDANYGYTF
TRBV24-1	TRBD1	medium-sized	TRBJ2-7	TGTGCCACCAGTGACCCGGGACAGGGTAGGGACGAGCAGTACTTC	CATSDPGQGRDEQYF
TRBV20-1	.	many	TRBJ2-2	TGCAGTGCTAGACCGGGACACAGGAACACCGGGGAGCTGTTTTTT	CSARPGHRNTGELFF
TRBV20-1	TRBD2	few	TRBJ2-7	TGCAGTGCTAGAGGTAGGCTAGCGGGATTCTCCTACGAGCAGTACTTC	CSARGRLAGFSYEQYF
TRBV5-1	TRBD2	.	TRBJ2-1	TGCGCCAGCAGCTTGGCCGCGAGCGGGAGAAATGAGCAGTTCTTC	CASSLAASGRNEQFF
TRBV27	TRBD2	.	TRBJ2-1	TGTGCCAGCAGTCACCGACTAGCGGGATCCGTAAATGAGCAGTTCTTC	CASSHRLAGSVNEQFF
TRBV15	TRBD2	.	TRBJ2-1	TGTGCCACCAGCAGAGGTGGACTAGCAACTAATGAGCAGTTCTTC	CATSRGGLATNEQFF
TRBV19	.	many	TRBJ1-1	TGTGCCAGTAGTATCCGGACGAACACTGAAGCTTTCTTT	CASSIRTNTEAFF